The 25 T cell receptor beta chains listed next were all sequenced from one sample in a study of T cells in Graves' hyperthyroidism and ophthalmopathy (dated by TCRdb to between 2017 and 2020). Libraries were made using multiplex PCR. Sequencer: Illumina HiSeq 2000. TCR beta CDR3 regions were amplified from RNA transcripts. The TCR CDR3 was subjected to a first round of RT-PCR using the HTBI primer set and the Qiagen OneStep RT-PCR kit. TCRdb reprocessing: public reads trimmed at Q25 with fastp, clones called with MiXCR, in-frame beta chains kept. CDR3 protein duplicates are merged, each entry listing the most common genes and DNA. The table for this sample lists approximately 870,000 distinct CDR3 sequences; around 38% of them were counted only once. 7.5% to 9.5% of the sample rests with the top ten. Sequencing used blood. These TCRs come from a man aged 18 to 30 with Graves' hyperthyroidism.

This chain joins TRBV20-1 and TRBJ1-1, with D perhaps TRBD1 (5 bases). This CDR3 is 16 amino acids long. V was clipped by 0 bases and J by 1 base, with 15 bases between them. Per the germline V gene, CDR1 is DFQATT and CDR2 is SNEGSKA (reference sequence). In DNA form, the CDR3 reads TGCAGTGCTAGAGATCCAAGGGACGGCGGGAACACTGAAGCTTTCTTT. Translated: CSARDPRDGGNTEAFF.

CDR3 region: CASRDQGNSPLHF. The DNA of the CDR3 is TGTGCCAGCAGAGATCAGGGGAATTCACCCCTCCACTTT. This chain connects TRBV25-1 to TRBJ1-6; possibly TRBD1 for D (6 bases). From germline, CDR1 is MGHDK and CDR2 SYGVNS. The CDR3 runs to 13 residues. V gave up 6 bases and J gave up 7 bases, with 10 bases separating them. The full variable domain, with the rest looked up from reference TRBV25-1 and TRBJ1-6, is EADIYQTPRYLVIGTGKKITLECSQTMGHDKMYWYQQDPGMELHLIHYSYGVNSTEKGDLSSESTVSRIRTEHFPLTLESARPSHTSQYLCASRDQGNSPLHFGNGTRLTVT.

The DNA of the CDR3 is TGTGCCAGCTCACCAACTCGGGGTTTTGGCTACACCTTC. This translates into CASSPTRGFGYTF. V and J are TRBV25-1 and TRBJ1-2; D not certain. This CDR3 region has 13 residues. Germline V lookup: CDR1 MGHDK, CDR2 SYGVNS. The V gene lost 8 bases and the J gene lost 7 bases, with 17 bases spanning the gap.

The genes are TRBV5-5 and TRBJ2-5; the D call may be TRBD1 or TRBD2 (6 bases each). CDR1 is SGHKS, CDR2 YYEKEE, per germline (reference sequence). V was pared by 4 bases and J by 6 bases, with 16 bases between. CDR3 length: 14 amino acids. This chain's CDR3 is CASSPEGGTKTQYF. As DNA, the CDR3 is TGTGCCAGCAGCCCTGAGGGGGGAACAAAGACCCAGTACTTC.

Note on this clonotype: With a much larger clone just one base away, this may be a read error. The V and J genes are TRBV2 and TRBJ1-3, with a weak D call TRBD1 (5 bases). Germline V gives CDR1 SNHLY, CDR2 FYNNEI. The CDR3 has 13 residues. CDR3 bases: TGTGCCAGCCTTCAGGGTATCGGAAACGCCATATATTTT. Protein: CASLQGIGNAIYF.

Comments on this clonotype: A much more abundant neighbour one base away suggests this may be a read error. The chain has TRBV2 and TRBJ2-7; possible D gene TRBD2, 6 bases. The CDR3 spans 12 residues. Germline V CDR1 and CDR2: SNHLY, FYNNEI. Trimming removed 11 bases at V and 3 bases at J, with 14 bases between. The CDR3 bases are TGTGCCGTTCGGGCGGGAATCTACGAGCAGTACTTC. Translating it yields CAVRAGIYEQYF.

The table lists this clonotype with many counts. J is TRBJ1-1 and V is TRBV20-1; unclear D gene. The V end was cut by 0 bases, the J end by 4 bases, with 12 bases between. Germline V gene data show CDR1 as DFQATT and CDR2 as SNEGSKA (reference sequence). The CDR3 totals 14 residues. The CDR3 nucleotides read TGCAGTGCTAGAGATCGGCGGCACCTCACTGAAGCTTTCTTT. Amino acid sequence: CSARDRRHLTEAFF.

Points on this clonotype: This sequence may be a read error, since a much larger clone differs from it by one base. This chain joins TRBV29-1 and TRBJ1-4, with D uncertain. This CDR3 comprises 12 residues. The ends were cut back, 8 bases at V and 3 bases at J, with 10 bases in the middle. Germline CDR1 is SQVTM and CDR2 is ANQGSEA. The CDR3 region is CSTCGANEKLFF. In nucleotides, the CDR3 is TGCAGCACATGTGGGGCTAATGAAAAACTGTTTTTT.

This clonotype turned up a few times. CDR3: CASSSSPATSYNSPLHF. For the CDR3, the DNA is TGTGCCAGCAGTTCGTCACCAGCGACCTCCTATAATTCACCCCTCCACTTT. The chain couples TRBV6-4 to TRBJ1-6; no definite D call. Deletions cut 5 bases from V and 0 bases from J, with 14 bases between. The CDR3 sequence is 17 residues long. CDR1 MRHNA and CDR2 SNTAGT come from the germline V gene.

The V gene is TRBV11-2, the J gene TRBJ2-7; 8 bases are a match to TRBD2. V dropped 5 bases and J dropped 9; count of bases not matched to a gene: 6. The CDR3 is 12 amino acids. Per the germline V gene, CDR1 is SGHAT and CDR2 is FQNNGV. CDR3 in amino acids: CASSTGLEAQYF. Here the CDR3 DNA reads TGTGCCAGCAGCACGGGACTAGAAGCGCAGTACTTC.

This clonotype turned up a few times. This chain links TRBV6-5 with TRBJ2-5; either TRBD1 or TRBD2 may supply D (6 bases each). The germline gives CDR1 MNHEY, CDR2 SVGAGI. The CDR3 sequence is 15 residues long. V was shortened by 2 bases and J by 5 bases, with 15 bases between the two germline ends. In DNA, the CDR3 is TGTGCCAGCAGTTACCGGGGCACAGGGAGGGAGACCCAGTACTTC. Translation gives CASSYRGTGRETQYF.

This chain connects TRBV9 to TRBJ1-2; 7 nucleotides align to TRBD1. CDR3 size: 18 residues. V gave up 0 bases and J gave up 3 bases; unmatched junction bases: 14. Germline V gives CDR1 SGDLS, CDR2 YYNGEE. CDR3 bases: TGTGCCAGCAGCGTAGAGAAAGATACAGGGGCGACTGACTATGGCTACACCTTC. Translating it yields CASSVEKDTGATDYGYTF.

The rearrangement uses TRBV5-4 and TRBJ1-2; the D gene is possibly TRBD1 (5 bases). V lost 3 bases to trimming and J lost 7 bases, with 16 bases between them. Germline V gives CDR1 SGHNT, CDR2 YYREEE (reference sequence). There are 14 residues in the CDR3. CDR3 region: CASSWGESGSGYTF. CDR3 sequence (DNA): TGTGCCAGCAGCTGGGGGGAGTCGGGGTCTGGCTACACCTTC. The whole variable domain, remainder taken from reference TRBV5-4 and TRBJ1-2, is ETGVTQSPTHLIKTRGQQVTLRCSSQSGHNTVSWYQQALGQGPQFIFQYYREEENGRGNFPPRFSGLQFPNYSSELNVNALELDDSALYLCASSWGESGSGYTFGSGTRLTVV.

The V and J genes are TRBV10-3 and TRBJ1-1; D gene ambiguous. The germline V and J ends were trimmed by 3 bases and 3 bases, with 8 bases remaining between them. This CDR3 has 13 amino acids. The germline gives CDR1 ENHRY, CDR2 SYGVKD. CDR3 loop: CAISEPRDTEAFF. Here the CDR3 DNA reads TGTGCCATCAGTGAACCGAGGGACACTGAAGCTTTCTTT.

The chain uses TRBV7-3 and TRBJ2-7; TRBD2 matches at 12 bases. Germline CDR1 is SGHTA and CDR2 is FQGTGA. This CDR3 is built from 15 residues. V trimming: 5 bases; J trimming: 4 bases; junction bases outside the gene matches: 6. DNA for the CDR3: TGTGCCAGCAGCCCTTCGACTAGCGGGGGATACGAGCAGTACTTC. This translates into CASSPSTSGGYEQYF.

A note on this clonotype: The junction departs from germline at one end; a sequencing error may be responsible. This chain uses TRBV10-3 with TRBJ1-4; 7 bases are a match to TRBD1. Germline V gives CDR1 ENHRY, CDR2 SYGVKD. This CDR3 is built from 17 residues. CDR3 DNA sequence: TGTGCCAGCAGTTACTGGGGGGAGGACAGGAGCCATGAAAAACTGTTTTTT. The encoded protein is CASSYWGEDRSHEKLFF.

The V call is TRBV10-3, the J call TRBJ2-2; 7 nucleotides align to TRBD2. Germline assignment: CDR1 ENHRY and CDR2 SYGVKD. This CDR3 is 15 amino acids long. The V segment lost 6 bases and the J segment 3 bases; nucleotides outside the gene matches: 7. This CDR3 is CAISDSGQHTGELFF. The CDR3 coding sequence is TGTGCCATCAGCGATAGCGGGCAACACACCGGGGAGCTGTTTTTT.

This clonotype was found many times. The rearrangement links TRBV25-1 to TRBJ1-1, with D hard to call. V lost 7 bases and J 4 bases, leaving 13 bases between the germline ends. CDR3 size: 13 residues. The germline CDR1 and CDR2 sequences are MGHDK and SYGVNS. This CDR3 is CASTPGSSTEAFF. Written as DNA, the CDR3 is TGTGCCAGCACCCCAGGCAGTAGCACTGAAGCTTTCTTT.

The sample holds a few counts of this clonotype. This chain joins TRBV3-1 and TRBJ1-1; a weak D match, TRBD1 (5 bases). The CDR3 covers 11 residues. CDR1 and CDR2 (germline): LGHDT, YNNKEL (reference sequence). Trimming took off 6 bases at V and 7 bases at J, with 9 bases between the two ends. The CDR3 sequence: CASRQDGEAFF. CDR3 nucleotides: TGTGCCAGCAGACAGGACGGTGAAGCTTTCTTT.

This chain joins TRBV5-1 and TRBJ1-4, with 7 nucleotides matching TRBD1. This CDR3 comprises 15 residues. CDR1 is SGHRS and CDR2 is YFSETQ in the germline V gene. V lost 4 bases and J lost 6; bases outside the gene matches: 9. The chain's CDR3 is CASSVAGTAYEKLFF. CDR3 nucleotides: TGCGCCAGCAGCGTCGCGGGGACAGCGTATGAAAAACTGTTTTTT.

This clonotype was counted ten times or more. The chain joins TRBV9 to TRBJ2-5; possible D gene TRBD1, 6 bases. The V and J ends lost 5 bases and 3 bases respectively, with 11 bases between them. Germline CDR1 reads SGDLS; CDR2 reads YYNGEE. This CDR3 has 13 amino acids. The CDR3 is CASSVAGEETQYF. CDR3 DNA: TGTGCCAGCAGTGTTGCAGGGGAAGAGACCCAGTACTTC.

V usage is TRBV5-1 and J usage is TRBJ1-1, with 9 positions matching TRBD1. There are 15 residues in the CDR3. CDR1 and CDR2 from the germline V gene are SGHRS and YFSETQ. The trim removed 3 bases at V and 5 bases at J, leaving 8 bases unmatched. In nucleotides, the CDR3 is TGCGCCAGCAGCTCCACCGGGACAGGGCTTACTGAAGCTTTCTTT. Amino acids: CASSSTGTGLTEAFF.

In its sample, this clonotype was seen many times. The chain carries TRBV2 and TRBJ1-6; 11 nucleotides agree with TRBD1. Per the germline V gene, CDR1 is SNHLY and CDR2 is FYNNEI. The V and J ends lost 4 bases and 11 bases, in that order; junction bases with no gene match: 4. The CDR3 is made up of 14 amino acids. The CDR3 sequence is CASSAGTGGAPLHF. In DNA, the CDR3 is TGTGCCAGCAGTGCCGGGACAGGGGGTGCACCCCTCCACTTT.

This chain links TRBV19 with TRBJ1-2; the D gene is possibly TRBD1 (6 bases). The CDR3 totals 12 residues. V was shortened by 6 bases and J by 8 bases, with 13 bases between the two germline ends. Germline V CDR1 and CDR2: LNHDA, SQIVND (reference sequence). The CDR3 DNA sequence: TGTGCCAGTAGAGAGAGGGGGTGGGGCTACACCTTC. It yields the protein CASRERGWGYTF.

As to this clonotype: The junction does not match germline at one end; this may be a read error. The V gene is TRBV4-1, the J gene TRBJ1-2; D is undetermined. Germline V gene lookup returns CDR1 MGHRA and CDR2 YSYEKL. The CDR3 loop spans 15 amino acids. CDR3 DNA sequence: TGTGCCAGCAGCCAAGAACCGCAGCCAGACTATGGCTACACCTTC. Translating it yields CASSQEPQPDYGYTF.